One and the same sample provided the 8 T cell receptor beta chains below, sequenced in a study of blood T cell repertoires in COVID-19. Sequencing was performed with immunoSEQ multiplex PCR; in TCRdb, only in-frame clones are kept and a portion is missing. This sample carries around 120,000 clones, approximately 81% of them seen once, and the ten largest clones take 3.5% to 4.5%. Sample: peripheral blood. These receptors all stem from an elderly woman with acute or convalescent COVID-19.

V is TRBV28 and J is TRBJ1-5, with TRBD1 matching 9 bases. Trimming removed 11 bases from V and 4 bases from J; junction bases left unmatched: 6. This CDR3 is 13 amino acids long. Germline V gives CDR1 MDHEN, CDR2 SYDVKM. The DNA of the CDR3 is TGTGCCGGGGGGACAGGGACTAATCAGCCCCAGCATTTT. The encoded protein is CAGGTGTNQPQHF. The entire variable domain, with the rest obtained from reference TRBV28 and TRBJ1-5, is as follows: DVKVTQSSRYLVKRTGEKVFLECVQDMDHENMFWYRQDPGLGLRLIYFSYDVKMKEKGDIPEGYSVSREKKERFSLILESASTNQTSMYLCAGGTGTNQPQHFGDGTRLSIL.

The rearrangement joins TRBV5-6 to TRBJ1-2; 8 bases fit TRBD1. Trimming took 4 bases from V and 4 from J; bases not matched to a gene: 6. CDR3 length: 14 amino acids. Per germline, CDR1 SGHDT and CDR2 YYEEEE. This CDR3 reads CASSPGQGFYGYTF. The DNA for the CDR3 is TGTGCCAGCAGCCCCGGACAGGGCTTCTATGGCTACACCTTC.

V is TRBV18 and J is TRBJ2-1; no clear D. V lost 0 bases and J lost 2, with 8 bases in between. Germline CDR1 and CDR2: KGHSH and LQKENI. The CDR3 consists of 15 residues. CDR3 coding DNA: TGTGCCAGCTCACCACCGACACCTACCTACAATGAGCAGTTCTTC. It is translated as CASSPPTPTYNEQFF.

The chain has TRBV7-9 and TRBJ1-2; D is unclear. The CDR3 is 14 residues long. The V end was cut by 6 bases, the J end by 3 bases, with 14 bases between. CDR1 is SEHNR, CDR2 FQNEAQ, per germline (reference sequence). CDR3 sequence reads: CASSPYLSYYGYTF. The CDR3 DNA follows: TGTGCCAGCAGTCCATACCTGAGTTACTATGGCTACACCTTC.

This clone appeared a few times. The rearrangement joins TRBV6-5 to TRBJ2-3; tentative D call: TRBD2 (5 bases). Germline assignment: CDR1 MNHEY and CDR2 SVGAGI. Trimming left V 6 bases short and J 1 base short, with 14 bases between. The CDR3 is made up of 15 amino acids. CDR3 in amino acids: CASSTSGQGTDTQYF. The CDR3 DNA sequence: TGTGCCAGCAGCACGAGCGGTCAAGGCACAGATACGCAGTATTTT.

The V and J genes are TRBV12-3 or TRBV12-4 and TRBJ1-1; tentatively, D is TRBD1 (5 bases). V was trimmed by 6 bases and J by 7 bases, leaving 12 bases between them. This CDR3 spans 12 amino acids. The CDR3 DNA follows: TGTGCCAGCAGCCTGACAGTCCTTGAAGCTTTCTTT. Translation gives CASSLTVLEAFF.

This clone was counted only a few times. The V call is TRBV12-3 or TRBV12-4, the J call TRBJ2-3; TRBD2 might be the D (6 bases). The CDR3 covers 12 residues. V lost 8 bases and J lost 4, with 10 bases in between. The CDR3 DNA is TGTGCCAGCCGGGGGTCTGCAGATACGCAGTATTTT. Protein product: CASRGSADTQYF.

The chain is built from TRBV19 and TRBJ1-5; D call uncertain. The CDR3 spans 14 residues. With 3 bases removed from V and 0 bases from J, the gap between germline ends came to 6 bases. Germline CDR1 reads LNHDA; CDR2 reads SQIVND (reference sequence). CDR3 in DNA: TGTGCCAGTAGTATTTCAAATAGCAATCAGCCCCAGCATTTT. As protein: CASSISNSNQPQHF.